This entry describes one T cell receptor beta chain. In the original processing: Reference gene primer amplification gave estimated nucleated cell counts. TCRdb's table, derived via immunoSEQ multiplex PCR, lists solely in-frame clones and lacks some. V and J calls and clone size are given by that table; D and trimming were obtained from the DNA. The sample contains about 100,000 clones, around four fifths of which appear only once. This entry is derived from a study of blood T cell repertoires in COVID-19. About the study: PBMCs, B-cell-depleted T cells, or T cells provided the cDNA or gDNA that made up the material.

This CDR3 is built from 13 residues. V lost 4 bases and J lost 4, with 9 bases in between. Germline lookup yields CDR1 SGHDT and CDR2 YYEEEE. The sample taken for sequencing was peripheral blood. The V gene is TRBV5-6, the J gene TRBJ1-5, with D possibly TRBD1 on 6 matching bases. This receptor was taken from a man aged 70 or older with active or convalescent COVID-19. CDR3 nucleotides: TGTGCCAGCAGCAGAACAGGGAATCAGCCCCAGCATTTT. Amino acid sequence: CASSRTGNQPQHF.